This record concerns one T cell receptor beta chain sequence. What it binds is not known. Expressed TCRB transcripts were sequenced because the isolated RNA had all been reverse transcribed beforehand. Using immunoSEQ multiplex PCR, the repertoire was profiled, and TCRdb retains in-frame clones only, with some absent. The table records about 410,000 clones, approximately 14% of them present only once. The CDR3 has 16 residues. J gave up 4 bases and V 3 bases, and 7 bases lay outside the gene matches. Germline CDR1 is SGHTA and CDR2 is FQGNSA. The data were taken from a study of beta chain features in type 1 diabetes. The study's findings and limits: Fewer insertions but more deletions were seen at VDJ junctions in type 1 diabetes patients. When Type 1 diabetes patients were examined, their TCRB CDR3s proved moderately but significantly shorter in all four CD4+ subsets. There was a possibility that cDNA sequencing over-represented cells with high TCR expression.

The authors took one heparinised blood draw, averaging around 120 mL, from each donor. The clonotype originates from a man younger than 45 in good health. Sample: naive CD4+ T cells from blood. V is TRBV7-2 and J is TRBJ2-2; 8 bases map to TRBD1. The CDR3 sequence: CASSFPRGHGTGELFF. The CDR3 region has the DNA TGTGCCAGCAGCTTCCCCAGGGGGCACGGCACCGGGGAGCTGTTTTTT. The entire variable domain, with the rest obtained from reference TRBV7-2 and TRBJ2-2, is as follows: GAGVSQSPSNKVTEKGKDVELRCDPISGHTALYWYRQSLGQGLEFLIYFQGNSAPDKSGLPSDRFSAERTGGSVSTLTIQRTQQEDSAVYLCASSFPRGHGTGELFFGEGSRLTVL.